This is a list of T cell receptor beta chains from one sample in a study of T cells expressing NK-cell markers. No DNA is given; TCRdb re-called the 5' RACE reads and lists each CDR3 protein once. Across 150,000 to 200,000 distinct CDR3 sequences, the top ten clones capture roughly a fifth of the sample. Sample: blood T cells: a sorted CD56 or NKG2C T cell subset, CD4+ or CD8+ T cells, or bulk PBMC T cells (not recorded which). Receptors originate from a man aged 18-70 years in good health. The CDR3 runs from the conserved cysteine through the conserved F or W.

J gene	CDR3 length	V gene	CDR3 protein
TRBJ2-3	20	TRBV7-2	CASTLTGYIAGPRHTDTQYF
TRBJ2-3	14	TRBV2	CASSATGGTDTQYF
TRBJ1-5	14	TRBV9	CASSETERNQPQHF
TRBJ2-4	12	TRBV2	CASSYSKNIQYF
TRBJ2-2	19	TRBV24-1	CATSDLLTSSSANTGELFF
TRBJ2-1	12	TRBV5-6	CASSLMSREQFF
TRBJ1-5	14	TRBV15	CATSRDLRNQPQHF
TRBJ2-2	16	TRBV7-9	CASSLAGAVNTGELFF
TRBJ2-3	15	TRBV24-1	CATSDAGGRTDTQYF
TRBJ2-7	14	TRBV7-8	CASSPLGGRSEQYF
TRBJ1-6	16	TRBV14	CASSPGTSGYNSPLHF
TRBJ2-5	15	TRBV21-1	CASSKARTGVETQYF
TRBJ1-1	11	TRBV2	CASLQNTEAFF
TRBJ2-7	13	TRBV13	CASSQRGFGEQYF
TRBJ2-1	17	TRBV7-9	CASSLLVAGGNYNEQFF
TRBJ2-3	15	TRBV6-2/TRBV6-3	CASSYGTGSTDTQYF
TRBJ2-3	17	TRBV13	CASSSGTELPSTDTQYF
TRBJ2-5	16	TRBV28	CASSLDRPIDQETQYF
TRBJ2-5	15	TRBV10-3	CAISEDTTGEETQYF
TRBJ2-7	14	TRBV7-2	CASSLLGGSDEQYF
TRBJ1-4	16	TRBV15	CATSRLKGGINEKLFF
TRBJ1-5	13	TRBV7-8	CASSRQGNQPQHF
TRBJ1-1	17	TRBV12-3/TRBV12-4	CASSWGDGQGPATEAFF
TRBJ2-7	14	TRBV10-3	CAIKGGASGDEQYF
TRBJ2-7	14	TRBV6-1	CASSRLAGENEQYF
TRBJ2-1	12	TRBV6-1	CASSWTYNEQFF